The 23 T cell receptor beta chains below all came from one sample that was sequenced in a study of cytomegalovirus exposure and HLA in healthy donors. PCR was performed using 60 Vbeta and 13 Jbeta primers. Clones were sequenced by immunoSEQ multiplex PCR, and TCRdb holds only the in-frame ones, with some missing. The sample has about 92,000 clones, roughly 71% seen once. The specimen was PBMCs. The receptor source for this set is a man aged 50 or older in good health and CMV-seronegative.

The rearrangement uses TRBV4-3 and TRBJ1-4; maybe TRBD1 (5 bases). Germline CDR1 LGHNA, CDR2 YSLEER. Trimming removed 8 bases from V and 4 bases from J, with 11 bases in between. The CDR3 consists of 13 residues. The CDR3 loop reads CASSHRNNEKLFF. CDR3 nucleotide sequence: TGCGCCAGCTCACACAGGAATAATGAAAAACTGTTTTTT.

This rearrangement joins TRBV4-2 to TRBJ2-1; 7 nucleotides agree with TRBD2. The CDR3 is made up of 15 amino acids. The germline CDR1 and CDR2 sequences are LGHNA and YNFKEQ. Trimming cost V 4 bases and J 5 bases; bases outside gene matches: 8. CDR3 residues: CASSRLGEGNNEQFF. DNA of the CDR3: TGTGCCAGCAGCCGGCTGGGGGAGGGGAACAATGAGCAGTTCTTC.

This clone occurred a few times. This chain links TRBV6-5 with TRBJ2-1, with 9 bases aligning to TRBD2. Trimming at V came to 6 bases and at J to 6 bases, leaving 9 bases not matched to a gene. Germline V gene data show CDR1 as MNHEY and CDR2 as SVGAGI. The CDR3 consists of 15 residues. CDR3 nucleotide sequence: TGTGCCAGCAGGCGATCACTAGCGGGTCCCAATGAGCAGTTCTTC. Translation gives CASRRSLAGPNEQFF.

The chain is built from TRBV5-1 and TRBJ2-2; TRBD2 agrees at 7 bases. From germline, CDR1 is SGHRS and CDR2 YFSETQ. The CDR3 totals 17 residues. The V and J ends lost 3 bases and 4 bases, in that order; junction bases with no gene match: 12. This CDR3 reads CASSSQLAGVSTGELFF. CDR3 coding DNA: TGCGCCAGCAGCTCCCAGTTGGCGGGAGTCTCCACCGGGGAGCTGTTTTTT.

This clone was seen only once. The chain combines TRBV6-1 with TRBJ2-7; D possibly corresponds to TRBD2 (6 bases). CDR3 size: 14 residues. CDR1 and CDR2 from the germline V gene are MNHNS and SASEGT. V was trimmed by 3 bases and J by 7 bases, leaving 16 bases between them. The CDR3 DNA follows: TGTGCCAGCAGTGAGGAGGGTGACAGCCAAGAGCAGTACGTC. It yields the protein CASSEEGDSQEQYV.

This sequence joins TRBV2 and TRBJ2-3; TRBD1 matches at 9 bases. The CDR3 has 15 residues. The germline gives CDR1 SNHLY, CDR2 FYNNEI. Losses at the gene ends were 6 bases for V and 2 bases for J; bases not matched to a gene: 6. The CDR3 bases are TGTGCCAGCAGCGGGGACAGGGACAACACAGATACGCAGTATTTT. Its protein is CASSGDRDNTDTQYF. Together with reference TRBV2 and TRBJ2-3, the CDR3 gives the full variable domain: EPEVTQTPSHQVTQMGQEVILRCVPISNHLYFYWYRQILGQKVEFLVSFYNNEISEKSEIFDDQFSVERPDGSNFTLKIRSTKLEDSAMYFCASSGDRDNTDTQYFGPGTRLTVL.

This clone occurred a few times. The chain recombines TRBV18 with TRBJ2-7; 8 positions match TRBD2. Per germline, CDR1 KGHSH and CDR2 LQKENI. The J segment lost 6 bases and the V segment lost 3 bases, leaving 10 bases of the junction unmatched. The CDR3 is 15 amino acids. The CDR3 loop is CASSPYRDTSGEQYF. DNA for the CDR3: TGTGCCAGCTCACCCTATCGGGACACTAGCGGCGAGCAGTACTTC. The full variable domain, completed using reference TRBV18 and TRBJ2-7, is NAGVMQNPRHLVRRRGQEARLRCSPMKGHSHVYWYRQLPEEGLKFMVYLQKENIIDESGMPKERFSAEFPKEGPSILRIQQVVRGDSAAYFCASSPYRDTSGEQYFGPGTRLTVT.

The genes are TRBV7-8 and TRBJ1-4; no reliable D call. V lost 2 bases and J 8 bases, leaving 6 bases between the germline ends. In germline, CDR1 is SGHVS, CDR2 FQNEAQ. CDR3 size: 12 residues. DNA of the CDR3: TGTGCCAGCAGCTTACCGGGAGAAAAACTGTTTTTT. It encodes CASSLPGEKLFF.

The chain uses TRBV7-2 and TRBJ2-3; TRBD2 aligns across 7 bases. This CDR3 contains 14 residues. V trimming: 2 bases; J trimming: 1 base; junction bases outside the gene matches: 0. Germline V lookup: CDR1 SGHTA, CDR2 FQGNSA. The CDR3 protein is CASSLTSGTDTQYF. CDR3 nucleotide sequence: TGTGCCAGCAGCTTAACTAGCGGCACAGATACGCAGTATTTT.

The chain joins TRBV6-9 to TRBJ2-3, with TRBD2 as a possible D gene (7 bases). CDR1 and CDR2 (germline): MNHGY, SVAAGI. The CDR3 is 18 residues long. Trimming took off 1 base at V and 7 bases at J, with 24 bases between the two ends. The CDR3 DNA reads as TGTGCCAGCAGTTATTTGGCCGTGGGGGCGGGGGCGAGGTATACGCAGTATTTT. Amino acid sequence: CASSYLAVGAGARYTQYF.

This clone was found a few times. The rearrangement uses TRBV6-5 and TRBJ1-1, with TRBD1 matching 8 bases. Trimming removed 2 bases from V and 4 bases from J; junction bases left unmatched: 3. The V gene's germline CDR1 is MNHEY and CDR2 SVGAGI. CDR3 length: 14 amino acids. The CDR3 reads CASSYLDRGTEAFF. CDR3 in DNA: TGTGCCAGCAGTTACCTCGACAGGGGCACTGAAGCTTTCTTT.

The rearrangement uses TRBV4-2 and TRBJ2-7; D is unresolved. V was pared by 3 bases and J by 3 bases, with 18 bases between. The germline gives CDR1 LGHNA, CDR2 YNFKEQ. This CDR3 is 16 amino acids long. The CDR3 bases are TGTGCCAGCAGCCAGGCTTGTTCGGAACGCGGCTACGAGCAGTACGTC. Translating it yields CASSQACSERGYEQYV.

This chain uses TRBV9 with TRBJ2-2; D perhaps matches TRBD2 (6 bases). The length of the CDR3 is 14 residues. Per germline, CDR1 SGDLS and CDR2 YYNGEE. The chain's CDR3 is CASGDWMNTGELFF. The CDR3, as DNA: TGTGCGTCCGGGGACTGGATGAACACCGGGGAGCTGTTTTTT.

This chain links TRBV5-8 with TRBJ1-2; D is ambiguous. Per the germline V gene, CDR1 is SGHTS and CDR2 is YDEGEE. The V end lost 4 bases, the J end lost 3 bases, and 7 bases lay between the germline ends. CDR3 length equals 12 residues. The DNA for the CDR3 is TGTGCCAGCAGCCCACGGTACTATGGCTACACCTTC. Encoded protein: CASSPRYYGYTF.

The V and J genes are TRBV4-1 and TRBJ2-1; 7 bases match TRBD2. CDR3 length: 15 amino acids. Germline CDR1 and CDR2: MGHRA and YSYEKL. Trimming removed 4 bases from V and 3 bases from J; junction bases left unmatched: 6. The CDR3 region is CASSPIAGFYNEQFF. The CDR3 region has the DNA TGCGCCAGCAGCCCCATAGCGGGCTTCTACAATGAGCAGTTCTTC.

J is TRBJ1-1 and V is TRBV11-3, with a tentative D call TRBD1 (5 bases). The germline gives CDR1 SGHNT, CDR2 YENEEA. The CDR3 spans 15 residues. V lost 5 bases, J lost 3 bases, and 16 bases lay in between. CDR3 sequence (DNA): TGTGCCAGCAGCCCCGGTCAGGGAGGTGACACTGAAGCTTTCTTT. Its translation: CASSPGQGGDTEAFF.

The rearrangement joins TRBV18 to TRBJ2-1; weak D call: TRBD2 (5 bases). Trimming shortened V by 0 bases and J by 3 bases, and 9 bases separated the two germline ends. Germline assignment: CDR1 KGHSH and CDR2 LQKENI. CDR3 size: 15 residues. The CDR3 DNA reads TGTGCCAGCTCACCACCGCAGACTATCTACAATGAGCAGTTCTTC. Protein product: CASSPPQTIYNEQFF. Supplemented by reference TRBV18 and TRBJ2-1, the full variable domain reads NAGVMQNPRHLVRRRGQEARLRCSPMKGHSHVYWYRQLPEEGLKFMVYLQKENIIDESGMPKERFSAEFPKEGPSILRIQQVVRGDSAAYFCASSPPQTIYNEQFFGPGTRLTVL.

The chain recombines TRBV5-1 with TRBJ1-4; possibly TRBD1 for D (5 bases). Germline V gives CDR1 SGHRS, CDR2 YFSETQ. V lost 1 base, J lost 5 bases, and 9 bases lay in between. This CDR3 has 14 amino acids. CDR3 region: CASSLMTENEKLFF. CDR3 DNA: TGCGCCAGCAGCTTGATGACAGAGAATGAAAAACTGTTTTTT.

The chain couples TRBV6-5 to TRBJ2-5, with 9 nucleotides matching TRBD1. The end of the DNA is better explained by TRBJ2-7, so the J call may be wrong. Germline CDR1 MNHEY, CDR2 SVGAGI. The CDR3 has 15 amino acids. This CDR3 is CASRKGQGFTYEQYF. The DNA for the CDR3 is TGTGCCAGCAGAAAGGGACAGGGATTTACCTACGAGCAGTACTTC.

This clone was counted between two and nine times. The gene calls are TRBV30 and TRBJ1-3; D gene unclear. The V and J ends lost 2 bases and 0 bases respectively, with 11 bases between them. The germline V gene has CDR1 GTSNPN and CDR2 SVGIG (reference sequence). The CDR3 sequence is 15 residues long. The CDR3 nucleotides are TGTGCCTGGAGTTGGCAATGGAGCTCTGGAAACACCATATATTTT. It codes for CAWSWQWSSGNTIYF.

CDR3 DNA sequence: TGTGCCAGCAGCAAAGGAGCGTTTGGGGCAGAAGAGACCCAGTACTTC. It codes for CASSKGAFGAEETQYF. This chain links TRBV21-1 with TRBJ2-5; the tabulated D call, TRBD1, remains unverified against the DNA. TRBV21-1 has pseudogene status. The CDR3 is made up of 16 amino acids.

The chain joins TRBV4-3 to TRBJ2-3; TRBD1 aligns across 8 bases. V dropped 7 bases and J dropped 2; count of bases not matched to a gene: 20. The CDR3 is 19 amino acids. In germline, CDR1 is LGHNA, CDR2 YSLEER. The CDR3 region is CASTLAPGGGWDVTDTQYF. The CDR3 DNA follows: TGCGCCAGCACCTTAGCCCCAGGGGGCGGCTGGGATGTCACAGATACGCAGTATTTT.

A word on this clone: The junction differs from germline at one of its ends, possibly a read error. Here the CDR3 reads CASSTTRNGEQFF. The CDR3 DNA reads TGTGCTAGCAGCACCACTAGGAATGGTGAGCAGTTCTTC. The chain has TRBV7-7 and TRBJ2-1, with D perhaps TRBD2 (5 bases). There are 13 residues in the CDR3. The germline V gene has CDR1 SSHAT and CDR2 FNYEAQ (reference sequence).